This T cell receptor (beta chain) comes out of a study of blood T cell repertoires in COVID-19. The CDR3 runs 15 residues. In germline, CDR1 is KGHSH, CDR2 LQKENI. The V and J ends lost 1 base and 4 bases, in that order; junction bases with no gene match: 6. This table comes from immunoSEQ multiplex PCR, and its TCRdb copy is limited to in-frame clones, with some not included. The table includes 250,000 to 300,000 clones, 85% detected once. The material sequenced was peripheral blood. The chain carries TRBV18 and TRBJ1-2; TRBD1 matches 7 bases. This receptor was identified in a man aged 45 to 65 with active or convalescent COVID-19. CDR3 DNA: TGTGCCAGCTCACCACTCCCAGACAGGGTCTATGGCTACACCTTC. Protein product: CASSPLPDRVYGYTF.